This T cell receptor (beta chain) was sequenced during a study of circulating tumor DNA in untreated peripheral T-cell lymphoma. This clone came up a few times. The CDR3 has 17 residues. Before treatment, baseline tumor tissue was collected for sequencing. Some clones are missing from TCRdb's copy, which holds only in-frame ones; the method was immunoSEQ multiplex PCR. Of 2,000 to 2,500 clones in the sample, about 70% were seen once. The clonotype was recovered from a human donor with peripheral T-cell lymphoma. The V and J genes are TRBV1 and TRBJ2-3; the table's D call TRBD2 went unverified against the DNA. TRBV1 is listed as a pseudogene. Sequencing input: tumor tissue. CDR3 bases: TGCGCCAGCAGCCAAGAAAGGTTAGCGGGAGGTGGAGATACGCAGTATTTT. Translated: CASSQERLAGGGDTQYF.